The sample holds a few counts of the clone carrying this T cell receptor beta chain. V shed 1 base and J shed 0 bases, with 9 bases lying between them. The CDR3 is made up of 15 amino acids. Per the germline V gene, CDR1 is MGHRA and CDR2 is YSYEKL. MiXCR was run by TCRdb on the 5' RACE reads, yielding one entry per CDR3 protein. The table lists about 440,000 distinct CDR3 sequences, about 20% of them singletons, with 8.4% in the top ten. The data are from a study of T-cell memory formation after mild COVID-19. The chain employs TRBV4-1 and TRBJ1-1, with D unresolved. The receptor was isolated from an adult woman who had mild COVID-19 (a few samples of this study predate the infection). Cell type and time point are not known. The sequencing input was PBMCs or a T cell subset sorted from them (not recorded which). CDR3 sequence reads: CASSQVKGMNTEAFF. DNA of the CDR3: TGCGCCAGCAGCCAAGTAAAGGGCATGAACACTGAAGCTTTCTTT.